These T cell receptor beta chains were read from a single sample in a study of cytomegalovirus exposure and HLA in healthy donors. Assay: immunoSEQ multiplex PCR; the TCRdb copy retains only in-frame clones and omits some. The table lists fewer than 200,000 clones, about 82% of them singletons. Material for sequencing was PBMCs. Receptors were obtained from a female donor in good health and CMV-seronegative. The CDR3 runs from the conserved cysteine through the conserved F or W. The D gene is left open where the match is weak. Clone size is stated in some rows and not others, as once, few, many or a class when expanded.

TGTGCCAGCAGCGTAGCTACGGGGGAATTGGGGACAGGGGATTCACCCCTCCACTTT CASSVATGELGTGDSPLHF TRBJ1-6 few TRBV9 TRBD1
TGCAGCGTCGTACAGGGGGCCGGGTCACCCCTCCACTTT CSVVQGAGSPLHF TRBJ1-6 - TRBV29-1 TRBD1
TGCGCCAGCAGCCCCCCTCAGCGGGAGGCCAGTCACGAGCAGTACTTC CASSPPQREASHEQYF TRBJ2-7 - TRBV4-1 TRBD2
TGCGCCAGCAGCCGACGGACTAGCGGGATGGAGACCCAGTACTTC CASSRRTSGMETQYF TRBJ2-5 - TRBV4-3 TRBD2
TGTGCCAGCAGCCCGAGAGATCCAGGGGTTGGCTACACCTTC CASSPRDPGVGYTF TRBJ1-2 once TRBV9 -
TGTGCCAGCAGCCTAGGCGGGGTTGAAGCTTTCTTT CASSLGGVEAFF TRBJ1-1 few TRBV13 -
TGCGCCAGCAGCCAAGGAGAAGTAGCCAAAAACATTCAGTACTTC CASSQGEVAKNIQYF TRBJ2-4 - TRBV5-1 -
TGTGCCAGCAGCCAAGAAATCGATTCACCCCTCCACTTT CASSQEIDSPLHF TRBJ1-6 - TRBV4-2 -
TGTGCTAGTGGTTTTGGTACTAGCGGGAGAGGCGGGGAGCTGTTTTTT CASGFGTSGRGGELFF TRBJ2-2 - TRBV12-5 TRBD2
TGTGCCTGGAGTTTCCGGGAGACCCAGTACTTC CAWSFRETQYF TRBJ2-5 - TRBV30 -
TGCGCCACCCATTGGGCCCTCGAGCAGTTCTTC CATHWALEQFF TRBJ2-1 - TRBV10-2 -
TGTGCCAGCAGCCCCACCTTGAGACTAGCGGGGGCAGATACGCAGTATTTT CASSPTLRLAGADTQYF TRBJ2-3 - TRBV7-9 TRBD2
TGTGCCACCAGCAGAGATGGGGGAACGGGGGATCAGCCCCAGCATTTT CATSRDGGTGDQPQHF TRBJ1-5 - TRBV15 -
TGTGCCAGCAGCGGGGACAGGACCAACACTGAAGCTTTCTTT CASSGDRTNTEAFF TRBJ1-1 few TRBV9 TRBD1
TGTGCCACTACTCAAGGGGCGGGGGCGAACACCGGGGAGCTGTTTTTT CATTQGAGANTGELFF TRBJ2-2 - TRBV27 TRBD2
TGTGCCAGCAGTGAAATAACAAACTATGGCTACACCTTC CASSEITNYGYTF TRBJ1-2 - TRBV2 -
TGTGCCAGTAGTACCCGGGGGGGCCTTATCAATGAGCAGTTCTTC CASSTRGGLINEQFF TRBJ2-1 - TRBV19 TRBD2
TGTGCCAGCAGTGACTCGAGCGGCAGGGGGCGAGGTGAAGCTTTCTTT CASSDSSGRGRGEAFF TRBJ1-1 once TRBV6-4 TRBD1
TGTGCCAGCTCACCAGAGACAGGAGTCTACGAGCAGTACTTC CASSPETGVYEQYF TRBJ2-7 - TRBV18 -
TGCGCCAGCAGCTTGGTGCCGGGGGACTCCTACGAGCAGTACTTC CASSLVPGDSYEQYF TRBJ2-7 - TRBV5-1 -
TGTGCCAGTAGGGACTTCTACTATGGCTACACCTTC CASRDFYYGYTF TRBJ1-2 few TRBV19 -
TGTGCCAGCAGCTTAGTACCTAGCGGGACTGGTACGAACACCGGGGAGCTGTTTTTT CASSLVPSGTGTNTGELFF TRBJ2-2 - TRBV7-6 TRBD2
TGCGCCAGCAGCTTGCAGGCCGAGAACTATGGCTACACCTTC CASSLQAENYGYTF TRBJ1-2 - TRBV5-1 -
TGTGCCAGCAGCCAAGAAGACAGATTCTATGGCTACACCTTC CASSQEDRFYGYTF TRBJ1-2 - TRBV4-2 -
TGTGCCAGTAGTTTGACCCCCGGGACTAGCGCCTACGAGCAGTACTTC CASSLTPGTSAYEQYF TRBJ2-7 - TRBV19 TRBD2
TGCGCCAGCAGCTTGGGGAGAGTCACCTACAATGAGCAGTTCTTC CASSLGRVTYNEQFF TRBJ2-1 - TRBV5-1 -
TGTGCCTGGAGTGTAGGGGAGGGTACGGACCCAAACACCGGGGAGCTGTTTTTT CAWSVGEGTDPNTGELFF TRBJ2-2 - TRBV30 TRBD2
TGTGCCAGCAGTTCAGCCGGGACAGGAATAGTCACAGATACGCAGTATTTT CASSSAGTGIVTDTQYF TRBJ2-3 - TRBV28 TRBD1